This TCR beta chain was observed in a study of cytomegalovirus exposure and HLA in healthy donors. The PCR used 60 Vbeta and 13 Jbeta primers. Clones were sequenced by immunoSEQ multiplex PCR, and TCRdb holds only the in-frame ones, with some missing. The sample has about 85,000 clones; 60% to 80% are singletons. As to this clone: Antigen: not known. A read error may produce the germline difference seen at one junction end.

Notes on the study in general: There were several of the most significant clusters that appeared linked to common viral pathogens in a later analysis.

CDR1 is SEHNR, CDR2 FQNEAQ, per germline (reference sequence). This CDR3 contains 16 residues. This chain joins TRBV7-9 and TRBJ2-6; D possibly corresponds to TRBD1 (5 bases). The sequenced material came from PBMCs. The TCR was taken from a woman in her forties or fifties in good health and CMV-seropositive. This CDR3 is CSSSLHRQSGANVLTF. The CDR3, as DNA: TGTTCCAGCAGCTTACACAGGCAGTCTGGGGCCAACGTCCTGACTTTC.